This T cell receptor beta chain appears in the sequencing data of a study of monozygotic twins with inflammatory bowel disease. Study findings and constraints: With inverse Simpson as the measure, TCRbeta diversity was lower in IBD patients than in healthy co-twins.

Regarding this clonotype: Its cognate antigen is unknown.

Researchers used template switching to add UMIs featuring a 6-nucleotide sample barcode. TCRdb reprocessed the 5' RACE reads and reports one entry per CDR3 protein, with no DNA. This sample's clone table lists under 350,000 distinct CDR3 sequences. This receptor was identified in a human donor with ulcerative colitis or Crohn's disease, or a healthy co-twin of an affected twin (not recorded which). Source material: blood.

CDR3 amino acids: CASSYPTGNTEAFF. The chain joins TRBV6-6 to TRBJ1-1. The length of the CDR3 is 14 residues. CDR1 MNHNY and CDR2 SVGAGI come from the germline V gene (reference sequence).